This T cell receptor beta chain was sequenced for a study of blood T cell repertoires in COVID-19. Background on the study: Acute and convalescent COVID-19 specimens originated in the United States, Italy and Spain. T cells, B-cell-depleted T cells, or PBMCs supplied cDNA or gDNA.

Germline lookup yields CDR1 LGHNA and CDR2 YSLEER. The V end lost 1 base, the J end lost 4 bases, and 8 bases lay between the germline ends. This CDR3 has 14 residues. Produced via immunoSEQ multiplex PCR; TCRdb's table is partial and in-frame only. The sample shows 150,000 to 200,000 clones, roughly four fifths of them seen only once. This clone has a handful of counts. V gene TRBV4-3 combines with J gene TRBJ1-5; D is ambiguous. The TCR comes from a woman in her 30s with acute or convalescent COVID-19. The sequenced material came from peripheral blood. CDR3 sequence (DNA): TGCGCCAGCAGCCAAGGAATGGAGAATCAGCCCCAGCATTTT. Its translation is CASSQGMENQPQHF.